A single sample is the source of the 17 T cell receptor beta chains below, sequenced in a study of CD8 T cells in Susac syndrome. The RNA, roughly 0.5 to 1 ug, was put through reverse transcription using random hexamers. In TCRdb, the immunoSEQ multiplex PCR reads were re-called with MiXCR into one record per CDR3 protein. Of 330,000 or so distinct CDR3 sequences listed, 65% to 90% are singletons. What was sequenced was CD8+ T cells from PBMCs. The receptors derive from a human donor with multiple sclerosis.

Written as DNA, the CDR3 is TGTGCCAGCAGTTTAGGTGGGGCTTATAGCAATCAGCCCCAGCATTTT. It is translated as CASSLGGAYSNQPQHF. The chain combines TRBV27 with TRBJ1-5, with D perhaps TRBD1 (5 bases). Per the germline V gene, CDR1 is MNHEY and CDR2 is SMNVEV (reference sequence). The CDR3 runs 16 residues. V was cut by 2 bases and J by 0 bases, with 11 bases left in between.

The J gene is TRBJ2-3, the V gene TRBV11-2; the match to TRBD2 covers 9 bases. V dropped 1 base and J dropped 3; count of bases not matched to a gene: 5. In germline, CDR1 is SGHAT, CDR2 FQNNGV. CDR3 length: 16 residues. The CDR3 reads CASSLGLAAVTDTQYF. The CDR3 DNA follows: TGTGCCAGCAGCTTAGGACTAGCGGCCGTGACAGATACGCAGTATTTT.

This chain links TRBV11-3 with TRBJ2-1; D perhaps matches TRBD2 (5 bases). Germline V gene sequence: CDR1 SGHNT, CDR2 YENEEA. Between the trimmed V and J ends, which lost 5 bases and 7 bases, there was a span of 15 bases. The CDR3 runs 14 residues. The CDR3 region is CASSTEAGDNEQFF. DNA for the CDR3: TGTGCCAGCAGCACGGAGGCAGGAGATAATGAGCAGTTCTTC. The full variable domain, rest sourced from reference TRBV11-3 and TRBJ2-1, is EAGVVQSPRYKIIEKKQPVAFWCNPISGHNTLYWYLQNLGQGPELLIRYENEEAVDDSQLPKDRFSAERLKGVDSTLKIQPAELGDSAVYLCASSTEAGDNEQFFGPGTRLTVL.

The J gene is TRBJ2-2, the V gene TRBV11-2; TRBD2 might be the D (6 bases). Trimming stripped 4 bases from V and 7 bases from J, with 22 bases between. The CDR3 spans 17 residues. CDR1 is SGHAT and CDR2 is FQNNGV in the germline V gene. In nucleotides, the CDR3 is TGTGCCAGCAGCTCCATGGGGATCCCGGGAGTCGGCGGGGAGCTGTTTTTT. Its translation is CASSSMGIPGVGGELFF.

The chain joins TRBV11-2 to TRBJ2-1; the D is unclear. This CDR3 comprises 13 residues. Trimming stripped 3 bases from V and 4 bases from J, with 7 bases between. CDR1 and CDR2 (germline): SGHAT, FQNNGV. CDR3 nucleotide sequence: TGTGCCAGCAGCTTGACGGTTTACAATGAGCAGTTCTTC. It specifies CASSLTVYNEQFF.

The chain is built from TRBV13 and TRBJ1-2; TRBD1 matches 9 bases. The CDR3 totals 14 residues. Germline-derived CDR1 and CDR2 are PRHDT and FYEKMQ (reference sequence). V shed 6 bases, J shed 2 bases, and the junction held 4 bases outside the gene matches. The CDR3 region is CASRPGTGNYGYTF. The CDR3 DNA sequence: TGTGCCAGCAGGCCGGGGACAGGGAACTATGGCTACACCTTC.

V usage is TRBV4-3 and J usage is TRBJ1-1; the D gene is possibly TRBD1 (6 bases). The CDR3 covers 16 residues. Germline-derived CDR1 and CDR2 are LGHNA and YSLEER. V lost 1 base, J lost 0 bases, and 12 bases lay in between. DNA of the CDR3: TGCGCCAGCAGCCAAGGTCAGGGGTGGATGAACACTGAAGCTTTCTTT. Its translation: CASSQGQGWMNTEAFF.

This clonotype has only one observation. The chain combines TRBV27 with TRBJ2-1; D uncertain. V lost 7 bases to trimming and J lost 5 bases, with 6 bases between them. The CDR3 runs to 11 residues. From germline, CDR1 is MNHEY and CDR2 SMNVEV (reference sequence). The CDR3 is CASTENNEQFF. DNA of the CDR3: TGTGCCAGCACGGAGAACAATGAGCAGTTCTTC.

The CDR3 DNA follows: TGTGCCAGCGGCCGTCGAAGAGAGCGGGCCGGATGGAATGAGCAGTTCTTC. It encodes CASGRRRERAGWNEQFF. This chain joins TRBV28 and TRBJ2-1, with D perhaps matching TRBD2 (6 bases). This CDR3 spans 17 amino acids. The V gene's germline CDR1 is MDHEN and CDR2 SYDVKM. V shed 8 bases and J shed 7 bases, with 27 bases lying between them.

Concerning this clonotype itself: The conserved final phenylalanine or tryptophan is absent from the CDR3, which likely points to a read error. Because the CDR3's place on the DNA is in doubt, the DNA is left out and the CDR3 is given as listed by TCRdb. The rearrangement uses TRBV18 and TRBJ2-3; TRBD2 was called by the table and not checked on the DNA. Per germline, CDR1 KGHSH and CDR2 LQKENI. Counting both end residues, the CDR3 totals 11 amino acids. The CDR3 reads CASSPPGTSKI.

V usage is TRBV5-6 and J usage is TRBJ2-3, with a possible D match to TRBD2 (5 bases). Germline V gives CDR1 SGHDT, CDR2 YYEEEE. Trimming took off 1 base at V and 0 bases at J, with 9 bases between the two ends. The CDR3 is made up of 15 amino acids. In DNA, the CDR3 is TGTGCCAGCAGCTTGAACGGGGATAGCACAGATACGCAGTATTTT. The encoded protein is CASSLNGDSTDTQYF.

The DNA of the CDR3 is TGTGCCAGCAGCGTAGGCCAGGACCTGAACACTGAAGCTTTCTTT. Amino acids: CASSVGQDLNTEAFF. This chain links TRBV9 with TRBJ1-1; D is undetermined. The CDR3 runs to 15 residues. Germline lookup yields CDR1 SGDLS and CDR2 YYNGEE. The ends were cut back, 0 bases at V and 0 bases at J, with 9 bases in the middle.

J is TRBJ2-2 and V is TRBV20-1; 8 bases agree with TRBD1. The CDR3 sequence is 13 residues long. V was clipped by 6 bases and J by 7 bases; unmatched bases: 7. CDR1 DFQATT and CDR2 SNEGSKA come from the germline V gene (reference sequence). CDR3 nucleotide sequence: TGCAGTGCCATGGACAGGGAGCACGGGGAGCTGTTTTTT. Residues: CSAMDREHGELFF.

V gene TRBV4-1 combines with J gene TRBJ2-7; 9 nucleotides align to TRBD2. The germline CDR1 and CDR2 sequences are MGHRA and YSYEKL. CDR3 length: 15 amino acids. V gave up 3 bases and J gave up 4 bases; unmatched junction bases: 7. The CDR3 DNA reads TGCGCCAGCAGCCATCCGGGACTAGCCCAATACGAGCAGTACTTC. Protein product: CASSHPGLAQYEQYF.

The gene calls are TRBV12-3 or TRBV12-4 and TRBJ2-1; a weak D match, TRBD2 (5 bases). Between the trimmed V and J ends, which lost 6 bases and 15 bases, there was a span of 18 bases. The CDR3 runs to 12 residues. The CDR3 reads CASSYIDARGFF. CDR3 sequence (DNA): TGTGCCAGCAGCTACATCGACGCCCGGGGGTTCTTC.

This clonotype was seen a single time. The J gene is TRBJ2-1, the V gene TRBV29-1; the match to TRBD2 covers 12 bases. Trimming cost V 5 bases and J 3 bases; bases outside gene matches: 2. This CDR3 contains 14 residues. In germline, CDR1 is SQVTM, CDR2 ANQGSEA. The chain's CDR3 is CSVRTSGNYNEQFF. The CDR3 region has the DNA TGCAGCGTTCGGACTAGCGGGAACTACAATGAGCAGTTCTTC.

The gene calls are TRBV27 and TRBJ1-4, with D possibly TRBD1 on 5 matching bases. This CDR3 is built from 16 residues. CDR1 and CDR2 (germline): MNHEY, SMNVEV (reference sequence). V shed 4 bases and J shed 7 bases, with 19 bases lying between them. The CDR3 protein is CASSSVLSREGEKLFF. CDR3 nucleotides: TGTGCCAGCAGTTCGGTGCTTTCCAGGGAGGGTGAAAAACTGTTTTTT.